The 2 T cell receptor beta chains in this list originate from one sample, sequenced in a study of response to subunit inactivated influenza vaccine. TCRdb ran MiXCR on the RT-PCR reads and lists one entry per CDR3 protein. The table has 450,000 to 500,000 distinct CDR3 sequences, approximately 11% seen once; the top ten hold approximately 12%. Specimen: PBMCs from blood, collected 45 days after vaccination. The receptors stem from a man in his forties or fifties who received an inactivated influenza vaccine.

This clonotype has just a few counts. The DNA for the CDR3 is TGTGCCATCAGTGAGGGCGTGACAGGGGCCTACGAGCAGTACTTC. As protein: CAISEGVTGAYEQYF. This chain connects TRBV10-3 to TRBJ2-7, with TRBD1 matching 8 bases. The germline V gene has CDR1 ENHRY and CDR2 SYGVKD. Germline trimming cut 2 bases from V and 2 bases from J; bases unmatched to any gene: 5. The CDR3 contains 15 residues.

A few counts support this clonotype. J is TRBJ2-7 and V is TRBV28; D not resolved. Germline V gene data show CDR1 as MDHEN and CDR2 as SYDVKM. The CDR3 extends over 16 amino acids. Trimming took 3 bases from V and 5 from J, leaving 20 bases between them. CDR3 bases: TGTGCCAGCAGTTTTTCTGGGATCCTGGGCGGCGACGAGCAGTACTTC. This translates into CASSFSGILGGDEQYF.